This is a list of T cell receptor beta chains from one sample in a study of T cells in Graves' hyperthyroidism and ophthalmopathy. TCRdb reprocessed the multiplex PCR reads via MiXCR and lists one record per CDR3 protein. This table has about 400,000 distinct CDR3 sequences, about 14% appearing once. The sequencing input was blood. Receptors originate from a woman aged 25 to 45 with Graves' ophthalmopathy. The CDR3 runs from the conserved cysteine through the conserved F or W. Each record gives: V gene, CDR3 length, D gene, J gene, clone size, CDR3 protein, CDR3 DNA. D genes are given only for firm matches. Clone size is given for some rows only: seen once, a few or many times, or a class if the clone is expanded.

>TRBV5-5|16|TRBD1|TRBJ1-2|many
CASSSLNGQGNYGYTF
TGTGCCAGCAGCTCTTTAAATGGACAGGGCAACTATGGCTACACCTTC
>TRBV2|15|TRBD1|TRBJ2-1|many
CASSDASGRGLQQFF
TGTGCCAGCAGTGATGCGTCGGGCAGGGGGTTACAGCAGTTCTTC
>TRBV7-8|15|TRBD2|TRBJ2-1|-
CASTIRLAGDDEQFF
TGTGCCAGCACCATAAGACTAGCGGGAGACGATGAGCAGTTCTTC
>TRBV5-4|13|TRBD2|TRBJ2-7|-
CASSFGREGEQYF
TGTGCCAGCAGCTTCGGCAGGGAGGGGGAGCAGTACTTC
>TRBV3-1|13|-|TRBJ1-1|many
CASSQTASTEAFF
TGTGCCAGCAGCCAAACAGCCAGCACTGAAGCTTTCTTT
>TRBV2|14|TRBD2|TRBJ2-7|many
CASLLAGGQYEQYF
TGTGCCAGCCTACTAGCGGGGGGCCAATACGAGCAGTACTTC
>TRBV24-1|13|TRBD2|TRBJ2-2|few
CATRGGYTGELFF
TGTGCCACCAGGGGGGGGTACACCGGGGAGCTGTTTTTT
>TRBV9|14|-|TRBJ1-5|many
CASSRTDGNQPQHF
TGTGCCAGCAGCCGGACAGATGGCAATCAGCCCCAGCATTTT
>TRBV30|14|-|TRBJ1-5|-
CAWSVGGPNQPQHF
TGTGCCTGGAGTGTTGGGGGACCCAATCAGCCCCAGCATTTT
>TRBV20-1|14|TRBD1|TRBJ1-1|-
CSARVGTGDTEAFF
TGCAGTGCTCGAGTAGGGACAGGGGACACTGAAGCTTTCTTT
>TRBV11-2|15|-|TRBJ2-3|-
CASSLAVRTTDTQYF
TGTGCCAGCAGCTTAGCGGTCAGGACCACAGATACGCAGTATTTT
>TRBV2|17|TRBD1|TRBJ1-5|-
CASSHRPGQGVNQPQHF
TGTGCCAGCAGTCACCGTCCGGGACAGGGAGTTAATCAGCCCCAGCATTTT
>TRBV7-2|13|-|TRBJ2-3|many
CASSLAGRNTQYF
TGTGCCAGCAGCTTAGCAGGGAGGAATACGCAGTATTTT
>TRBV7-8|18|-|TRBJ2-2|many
CASSLEGLPGQDTGELFF
TGTGCCAGCAGCTTAGAGGGTCTGCCGGGACAAGACACCGGGGAGCTGTTTTTT
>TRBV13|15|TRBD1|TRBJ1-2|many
CASSSEGQGAAGYTF
TGTGCCAGCAGCTCAGAGGGACAGGGGGCTGCAGGCTACACCTTC
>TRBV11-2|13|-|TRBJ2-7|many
CASSLERFSEQYF
TGTGCCAGCAGCTTAGAGAGGTTTAGCGAGCAGTACTTC
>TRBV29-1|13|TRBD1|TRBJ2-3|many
CSVERGGQDTQYF
TGCAGCGTTGAACGAGGGGGCCAAGATACGCAGTATTTT
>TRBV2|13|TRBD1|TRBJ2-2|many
CASRGQGAGELFF
TGTGCCAGCAGGGGACAGGGGGCCGGGGAGCTGTTTTTT
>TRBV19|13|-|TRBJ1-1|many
CASSIVRGTEAFF
TGTGCCAGTAGTATTGTCAGGGGCACTGAAGCTTTCTTT
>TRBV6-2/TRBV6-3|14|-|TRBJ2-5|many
CASQVGGSQETQYF
TGTGCCAGCCAGGTAGGAGGGTCCCAAGAGACCCAGTACTTC
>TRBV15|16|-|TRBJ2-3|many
CATSRDVGNAGPRQYF
TGTGCCACCAGCAGAGATGTAGGGAACGCTGGGCCGCGCCAGTATTTT
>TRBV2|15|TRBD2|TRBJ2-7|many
CASRGGLAGDYEQYF
TGTGCCAGCAGAGGCGGACTAGCGGGGGACTACGAGCAGTACTTC
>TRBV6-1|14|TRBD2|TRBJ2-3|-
CASRQLAFTDTQYF
TGTGCCAGCAGACAACTAGCGTTCACAGATACGCAGTATTTT
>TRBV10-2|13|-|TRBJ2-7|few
CASSVLTGYEQYF
TGCGCCAGCAGTGTTTTGACTGGATACGAGCAGTACTTC
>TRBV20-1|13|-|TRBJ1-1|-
CSAPGKINTEAFF
TGCAGTGCCCCCGGAAAAATAAACACTGAAGCTTTCTTT
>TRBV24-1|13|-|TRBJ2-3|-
CATSDYGLDTQYF
TGTGCCACCAGTGATTATGGGTTGGATACGCAGTATTTT
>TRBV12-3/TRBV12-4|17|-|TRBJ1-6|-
CASRTEAGRGPYSPLHF
TGTGCCAGCAGGACAGAGGCGGGACGCGGGCCTTATTCACCCCTCCACTTT
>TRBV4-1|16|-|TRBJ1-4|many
CASSFSRRGWQEKLFF
TGCGCCAGCAGCTTTAGCCGGCGGGGGTGGCAGGAAAAACTGTTTTTT
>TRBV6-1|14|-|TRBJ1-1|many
CASIGVHMNTEAFF
TGTGCCAGCATCGGGGTCCACATGAACACTGAAGCTTTCTTT
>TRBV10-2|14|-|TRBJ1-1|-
CASGPWHMNTEAFF
TGCGCCAGCGGACCATGGCACATGAACACTGAAGCTTTCTTT
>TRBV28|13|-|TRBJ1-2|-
CASSLNMIYGYTF
TGTGCCAGCAGTTTGAACATGATCTATGGCTACACCTTC
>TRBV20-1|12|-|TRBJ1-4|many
CSARQRNEKLFF
TGCAGTGCTAGGCAGAGGAATGAAAAACTGTTTTTT
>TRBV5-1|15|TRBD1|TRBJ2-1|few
CASSLVGTGGGEQFF
TGCGCCAGCAGCTTGGTCGGGACAGGGGGGGGTGAGCAGTTCTTC
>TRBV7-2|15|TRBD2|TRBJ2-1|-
CASSQSAGAYNEQFF
TGTGCCAGCAGCCAGTCAGCGGGGGCGTACAATGAGCAGTTCTTC
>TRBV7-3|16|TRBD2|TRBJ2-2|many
CASSPPGREGTGELFF
TGTGCCAGCAGCCCCCCCGGCAGGGAGGGAACCGGGGAGCTGTTTTTT